The 27 T cell receptor beta chains listed next were all sequenced from one sample in a study of patients and donors after allogeneic stem cell transplantation. TCRdb fed the RT-PCR reads into MiXCR, producing one record per CDR3 protein. The sample holds around 150,000 distinct CDR3 sequences, 37% seen once. The source material was blood, either unsorted or a sorted T cell fraction (not recorded which). The receptor set was obtained from a human donor who was either an allogeneic HSCT recipient or a stem cell or donor lymphocyte infusion donor (not recorded which). It is not recorded whose cells these are; they may come from a transplant donor.

This chain joins TRBV20-1 and TRBJ1-1; TRBD1 matches 8 bases. The CDR3 sequence is 14 residues long. In germline, CDR1 is DFQATT, CDR2 SNEGSKA (reference sequence). V was clipped by 7 bases and J by 1 base; unmatched bases: 8. This CDR3 is CSGLGQATNTEAFF. As DNA, the CDR3 is TGCAGTGGTTTGGGACAGGCGACGAACACTGAAGCTTTCTTT.

This clonotype was detected a few times. The V and J genes are TRBV28 and TRBJ1-5, with TRBD1 matching 8 bases. Germline V lookup: CDR1 MDHEN, CDR2 SYDVKM. This CDR3 is built from 16 residues. The trim removed 5 bases at V and 5 bases at J, leaving 11 bases unmatched. DNA of the CDR3: TGTGCCAGCAGTAAACCCGACAGGGGACTTTATCAGCCCCAGCATTTT. Encoded protein: CASSKPDRGLYQPQHF.

This clonotype was found a few times. The genes are TRBV7-6 and TRBJ1-1, with D unresolved. Germline V gene sequence: CDR1 SGHVS, CDR2 FNYEAQ. V was trimmed by 4 bases and J by 0 bases, leaving 18 bases between them. CDR3 length: 17 amino acids. The CDR3 spells CASSSPKGMLLNTEAFF. The CDR3 DNA reads as TGTGCCAGCAGCTCGCCTAAGGGAATGTTACTGAACACTGAAGCTTTCTTT.

This clonotype was seen once. The V and J genes are TRBV28 and TRBJ1-1; D unresolved. Trimming removed 10 bases from V and 2 bases from J, with 11 bases in between. The CDR3 spans 12 residues. Germline V gives CDR1 MDHEN, CDR2 SYDVKM. In nucleotides, the CDR3 is TGTGCCACCGACCGGGGAAACACTGAAGCTTTCTTT. Its translation is CATDRGNTEAFF.

Here the CDR3 DNA reads TGTGCCAGCAGCTTACGCGGTAGCGGGGGATTTGAGACCCAGTACTTC. Its protein product is CASSLRGSGGFETQYF. The V call is TRBV11-2, the J call TRBJ2-5; 9 bases match TRBD2. CDR1 is SGHAT and CDR2 is FQNNGV in the germline V gene. CDR3 size: 16 residues. Unmatched junction bases numbered 9, after V lost 2 bases and J lost 5 bases.

V usage is TRBV6-6 and J usage is TRBJ1-4, with D hard to call. Trimming stripped 2 bases from V and 6 bases from J, with 16 bases between. Germline CDR1 and CDR2: MNHNY and SVGAGI (reference sequence). The CDR3 is made up of 16 amino acids. The CDR3 sequence is CASSYHPDGPDEKLFF. The DNA for the CDR3 is TGTGCCAGCAGTTACCACCCCGACGGCCCTGATGAAAAACTGTTTTTT.

This chain connects TRBV5-1 to TRBJ1-1; D gene uncertain. Trimming cost V 4 bases and J 4 bases, with 11 bases left between them. Germline assignment: CDR1 SGHRS and CDR2 YFSETQ. This CDR3 region has 13 residues. The CDR3 region is CASSLGKSTEAFF. The CDR3 DNA follows: TGCGCCAGCAGCCTAGGGAAGAGCACTGAAGCTTTCTTT.

The sample holds a few counts of this clonotype. The gene calls are TRBV2 and TRBJ1-6; D not resolved. The CDR3 covers 12 residues. V lost 2 bases and J lost 10, with 6 bases in between. Germline V gene data show CDR1 as SNHLY and CDR2 as FYNNEI. The CDR3 coding sequence is TGTGCCAGCAGTGAATTTTACTCACCCCTCCACTTT. It encodes CASSEFYSPLHF.

This clonotype occurred a few times. The V gene is TRBV12-3 or TRBV12-4, the J gene TRBJ1-5; 9 bases are a match to TRBD1. The CDR3 length is 15 residues. V trimming: 6 bases; J trimming: 6 bases; junction bases outside the gene matches: 9. The CDR3 coding sequence is TGTGCCAGCAGGCTGGGACAGGGTGACTTTCAGCCCCAGCATTTT. Its translation is CASRLGQGDFQPQHF.

The chain has TRBV10-3 and TRBJ2-3; maybe TRBD1 (5 bases). Trimming cost V 8 bases and J 6 bases, with 18 bases left between them. CDR3 size: 14 residues. The germline V gene encodes CDR1 ENHRY and CDR2 SYGVKD. The CDR3 DNA reads as TGTGCCATCTGCCAGGGTAGTCCGGCGGATACGCAGTATTTT. This translates into CAICQGSPADTQYF.

This rearrangement joins TRBV12-3 or TRBV12-4 to TRBJ1-1, with D possibly TRBD1 on 6 matching bases. The CDR3 has 16 amino acids. V gave up 8 bases and J gave up 0 bases, with 19 bases separating them. The chain's CDR3 is CASPYMTGTMNTEAFF. Written as DNA, the CDR3 is TGTGCCAGCCCTTATATGACAGGAACTATGAACACTGAAGCTTTCTTT.

The chain couples TRBV12-3 or TRBV12-4 to TRBJ1-1, with 8 bases identical to TRBD1. The CDR3 is made up of 14 amino acids. J was trimmed by 3 bases and V by 3 bases; bases with no gene match: 3. CDR3 residues: CASSFDRGYTEAFF. The CDR3, as DNA: TGTGCCAGCAGTTTTGACAGGGGATACACTGAAGCTTTCTTT.

This clonotype has at least ten counts. The rearrangement joins TRBV12-3 or TRBV12-4 to TRBJ1-1, with D tentatively TRBD1 (5 bases). V was pared by 2 bases and J by 8 bases, with 12 bases between. CDR3 length equals 13 residues. Here the CDR3 reads CASSLSSGTEAFF. CDR3 nucleotides: TGTGCCAGCAGTTTAAGTTCGGGGACCGAAGCTTTCTTT.

This clonotype occurred once. J is TRBJ2-3 and V is TRBV6-5, with no clear D. This CDR3 has 13 amino acids. V lost 4 bases to trimming and J lost 5 bases, with 10 bases between them. Looked up from germline, CDR1 is MNHEY and CDR2 is SVGAGI. CDR3 nucleotide sequence: TGTGCCAGCAGTTCGAGAAGTGGAGATACGCAGTATTTT. Its protein product is CASSSRSGDTQYF.

This clonotype was detected only a few times. The rearrangement uses TRBV5-4 and TRBJ2-1, with D unclear. This CDR3 region has 15 residues. With 1 base removed from V and 2 bases from J, the gap between germline ends came to 10 bases. Germline lookup yields CDR1 SGHNT and CDR2 YYREEE (reference sequence). The CDR3 DNA follows: TGTGCCAGCAGCTTGCGACATCAGCCCTACAATGAGCAGTTCTTC. It codes for CASSLRHQPYNEQFF.

The chain couples TRBV15 to TRBJ1-2; D is undetermined. The germline V gene encodes CDR1 LNHNV and CDR2 YYDKDF (reference sequence). The CDR3 length is 12 residues. Trimming shortened V by 5 bases and J by 5 bases, and 9 bases separated the two germline ends. The CDR3 region is CATSPGQYGYTF. The CDR3 DNA reads as TGTGCCACCAGCCCCGGGCAATATGGCTACACCTTC.

This chain uses TRBV12-3 or TRBV12-4 with TRBJ1-2, with 8 positions matching TRBD1. The CDR3 is 14 residues long. Germline trimming cut 4 bases from V and 5 bases from J; bases unmatched to any gene: 6. The CDR3 DNA is TGTGCCAGCAGTTCACAGGGGGAAGGGTATGGCTACACCTTC. Translation gives CASSSQGEGYGYTF.

This rearrangement joins TRBV27 to TRBJ2-5; tentatively, D is TRBD1 (6 bases). The CDR3 is 15 residues long. Germline V CDR1 and CDR2: MNHEY, SMNVEV (reference sequence). V lost 4 bases to trimming and J lost 0 bases, with 12 bases between them. The CDR3 nucleotides are TGTGCCAGCAGTTCCGGGACAACGGACCAAGAGACCCAGTACTTC. Its protein product is CASSSGTTDQETQYF.

This clonotype has only a few counts. CDR3 loop: CASQGPDEKLFF. The CDR3 bases are TGTGCCAGTCAGGGGCCAGATGAAAAACTGTTTTTT. This chain uses TRBV12-3 or TRBV12-4 with TRBJ1-4; D is possibly TRBD1 (6 bases). Deletions cut 9 bases from V and 6 bases from J, with 11 bases between. CDR3 size: 12 residues.

The rearrangement joins TRBV29-1 to TRBJ2-3; TRBD1 matches 8 bases. The J segment lost 3 bases and the V segment lost 6 bases, leaving 11 bases of the junction unmatched. The CDR3 has 15 residues. Per the germline V gene, CDR1 is SQVTM and CDR2 is ANQGSEA. CDR3 nucleotides: TGCAGCGTCGAAAAGGACAGGGCTCGAACAGATACGCAGTATTTT. As protein: CSVEKDRARTDTQYF.

The chain employs TRBV29-1 and TRBJ1-4; the D gene is possibly TRBD1 (6 bases). V was shortened by 6 bases and J by 8 bases, with 16 bases between the two germline ends. Germline V gene lookup returns CDR1 SQVTM and CDR2 ANQGSEA. This CDR3 region has 13 residues. The CDR3 bases are TGCAGCGTCCCCGGGGGCGGTCTCGAAAAACTGTTTTTT. It yields the protein CSVPGGGLEKLFF.

This clonotype was counted between two and nine times. V usage is TRBV6-1 and J usage is TRBJ2-3; 8 positions agree with TRBD1. The V gene end was trimmed by 4 bases and the J gene end by 4 bases; junction bases not matched to a gene: 4. This CDR3 comprises 14 residues. The germline V gene encodes CDR1 MNHNS and CDR2 SASEGT. The CDR3 nucleotides read TGTGCCAGCAGTGGGACAGGGTGGTCAGATACGCAGTATTTT. Translating it yields CASSGTGWSDTQYF.

This clonotype was seen ten or more times. At one end the junction does not follow the germline gene, possibly because of a read error. The chain has TRBV12-3 or TRBV12-4 and TRBJ1-1; D not resolved. The CDR3 loop spans 13 amino acids. The CDR3 nucleotides are TGCGCCAGCAGCTTGTCCGGGAACACTGAAGCTTTCTTT. Protein sequence: CASSLSGNTEAFF.

This chain joins TRBV7-9 and TRBJ2-1; D is unresolved. The CDR3 has 15 residues. Per germline, CDR1 SEHNR and CDR2 FQNEAQ (reference sequence). Trimming left V 4 bases short and J 2 bases short, with 12 bases between. The CDR3 here is CASSYSDRAYNEQFF. The CDR3 nucleotides read TGTGCCAGCAGCTATTCCGACCGCGCCTACAATGAGCAGTTCTTC.

The chain joins TRBV9 to TRBJ2-7; unclear D gene. The germline V gene encodes CDR1 SGDLS and CDR2 YYNGEE. Between the trimmed V and J ends, which lost 4 bases and 4 bases, there was a span of 18 bases. This CDR3 contains 15 residues. CDR3 nucleotides: TGTGCCAGCAGCCAAGGACCGGGCCACCCGTACGAGCAGTACTTC. Translation: CASSQGPGHPYEQYF.

This clonotype was counted a few times. The chain has TRBV6-5 and TRBJ1-1, with 9 bases lining up with TRBD1. The ends lost 6 bases at V and 4 bases at J; junction bases unmatched: 12. There are 16 residues in the CDR3. Germline V gene sequence: CDR1 MNHEY, CDR2 SVGAGI. The CDR3 DNA reads TGTGCCAGCAGCCCCACAGGGGGCGCGTCTGTCACTGAAGCTTTCTTT. As protein: CASSPTGGASVTEAFF.

This clonotype was detected ten times or more. The chain employs TRBV7-9 and TRBJ1-6, with D maybe TRBD1 (5 bases). CDR3 length equals 12 residues. Trimming cost V 2 bases and J 11 bases, with 7 bases left between them. The germline CDR1 and CDR2 sequences are SEHNR and FQNEAQ (reference sequence). The DNA for the CDR3 is TGTGCCAGCAGCTTACGGGGCCCACCCCTCCACTTT. Protein product: CASSLRGPPLHF. The full variable domain, its missing parts supplied by reference TRBV7-9 and TRBJ1-6, is DTGVSQNPRHKITKRGQNVTFRCDPISEHNRLYWYRQTLGQGPEFLTYFQNEAQLEKSRLLSDRFSAERPKGSFSTLEIQRTEQGDSAMYLCASSLRGPPLHFGNGTRLTVT.